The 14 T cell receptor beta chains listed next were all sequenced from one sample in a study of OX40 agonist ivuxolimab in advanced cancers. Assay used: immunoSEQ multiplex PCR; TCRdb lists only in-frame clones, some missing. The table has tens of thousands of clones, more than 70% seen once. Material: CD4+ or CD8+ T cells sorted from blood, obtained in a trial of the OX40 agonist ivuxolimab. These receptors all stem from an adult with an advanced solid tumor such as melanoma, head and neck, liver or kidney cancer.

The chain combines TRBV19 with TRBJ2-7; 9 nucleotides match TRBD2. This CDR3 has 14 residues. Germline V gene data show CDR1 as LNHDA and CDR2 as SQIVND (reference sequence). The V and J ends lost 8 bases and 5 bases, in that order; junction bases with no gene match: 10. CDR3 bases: TGTGCCAGTTCAAGGCCTAGCGGGAATGACGAGCAGTACTTC. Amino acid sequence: CASSRPSGNDEQYF.

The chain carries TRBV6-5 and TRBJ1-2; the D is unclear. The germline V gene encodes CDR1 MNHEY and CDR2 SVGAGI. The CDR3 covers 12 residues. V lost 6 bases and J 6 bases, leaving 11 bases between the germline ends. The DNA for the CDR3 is TGTGCCAGCAGCCCGGGCGGGCATGGCTACACCTTC. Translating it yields CASSPGGHGYTF.

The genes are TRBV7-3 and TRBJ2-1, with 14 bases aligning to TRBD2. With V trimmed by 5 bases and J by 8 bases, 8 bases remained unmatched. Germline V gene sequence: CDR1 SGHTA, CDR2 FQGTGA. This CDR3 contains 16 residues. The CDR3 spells CASSARLAGGPDEQFF. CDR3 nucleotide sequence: TGTGCCAGCAGCGCTCGACTAGCGGGAGGGCCGGATGAGCAGTTCTTC. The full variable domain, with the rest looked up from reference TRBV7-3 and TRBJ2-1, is GAGVSQTPSNKVTEKGKYVELRCDPISGHTALYWYRQSLGQGPEFLIYFQGTGAADDSGLPNDRFFAVRPEGSVSTLKIQRTERGDSAVYLCASSARLAGGPDEQFFGPGTRLTVL.

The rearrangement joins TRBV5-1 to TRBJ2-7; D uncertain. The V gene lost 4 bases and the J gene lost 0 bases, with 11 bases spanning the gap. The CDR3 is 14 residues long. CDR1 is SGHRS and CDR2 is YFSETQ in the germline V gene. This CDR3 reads CASSPGPGSYEQYF. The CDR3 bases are TGCGCCAGCAGCCCCGGGCCTGGCTCCTACGAGCAGTACTTC. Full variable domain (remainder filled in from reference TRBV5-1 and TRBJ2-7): KAGVTQTPRYLIKTRGQQVTLSCSPISGHRSVSWYQQTPGQGLQFLFEYFSETQRNKGNFPGRFSGRQFSNSRSEMNVSTLELGDSALYLCASSPGPGSYEQYFGPGTRLTVT.

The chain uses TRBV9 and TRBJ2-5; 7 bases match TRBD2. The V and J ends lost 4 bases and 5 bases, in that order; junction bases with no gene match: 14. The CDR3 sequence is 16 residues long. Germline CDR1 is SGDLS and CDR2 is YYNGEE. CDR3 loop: CASSSMGSGAGETQYF. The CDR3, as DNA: TGTGCCAGCAGCTCCATGGGAAGCGGGGCAGGGGAGACCCAGTACTTC.

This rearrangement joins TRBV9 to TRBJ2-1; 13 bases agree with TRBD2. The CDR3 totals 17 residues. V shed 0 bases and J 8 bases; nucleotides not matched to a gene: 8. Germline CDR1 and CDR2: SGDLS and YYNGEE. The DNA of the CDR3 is TGTGCCAGCAGCGTAGCTTGGACTAGCGGGAGTAGCCATGAGCAGTTCTTC. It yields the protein CASSVAWTSGSSHEQFF.

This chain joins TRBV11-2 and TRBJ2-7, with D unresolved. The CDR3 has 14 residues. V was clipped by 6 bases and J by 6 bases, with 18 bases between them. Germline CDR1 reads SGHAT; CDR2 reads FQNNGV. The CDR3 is CASRPLVGVLEQYF. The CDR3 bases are TGTGCCAGCAGGCCCTTGGTTGGGGTCCTCGAGCAGTACTTC. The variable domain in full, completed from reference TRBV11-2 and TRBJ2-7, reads EAGVAQSPRYKIIEKRQSVAFWCNPISGHATLYWYQQILGQGPKLLIQFQNNGVVDDSQLPKDRFSAERLKGVDSTLKIQPAKLEDSAVYLCASRPLVGVLEQYFGPGTRLTVT.

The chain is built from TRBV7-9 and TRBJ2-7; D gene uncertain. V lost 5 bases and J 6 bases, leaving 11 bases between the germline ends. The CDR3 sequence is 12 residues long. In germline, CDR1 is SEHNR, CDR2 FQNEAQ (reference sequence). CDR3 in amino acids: CASSLLGSEQYF. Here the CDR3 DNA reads TGTGCCAGCAGCCTACTTGGAAGCGAGCAGTACTTC.

In DNA form, the CDR3 reads TGCGCCAGCAGCCAAGGCCCCCTAGCGGGAGAATCCTACGAGCAGTACTTC. It yields the protein CASSQGPLAGESYEQYF. V gene TRBV4-1 combines with J gene TRBJ2-7; 10 bases align to TRBD2. V gave up 1 base and J gave up 1 base; unmatched junction bases: 7. The CDR3 consists of 17 residues. Germline loops: CDR1 MGHRA, CDR2 YSYEKL.

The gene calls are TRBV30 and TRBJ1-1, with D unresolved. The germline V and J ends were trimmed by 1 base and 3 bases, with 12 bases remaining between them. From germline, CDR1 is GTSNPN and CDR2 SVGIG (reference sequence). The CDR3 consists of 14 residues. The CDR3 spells CAWSERRKDTEAFF. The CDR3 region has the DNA TGTGCCTGGAGTGAAAGACGGAAGGACACTGAAGCTTTCTTT. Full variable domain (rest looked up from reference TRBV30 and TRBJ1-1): SQTIHQWPATLVQPVGSPLSLECTVEGTSNPNLYWYRQAAGRGLQLLFYSVGIGQISSEVPQNLSASRPQDRQFILSSKKLLLSDSGFYLCAWSERRKDTEAFFGQGTRLTVV.

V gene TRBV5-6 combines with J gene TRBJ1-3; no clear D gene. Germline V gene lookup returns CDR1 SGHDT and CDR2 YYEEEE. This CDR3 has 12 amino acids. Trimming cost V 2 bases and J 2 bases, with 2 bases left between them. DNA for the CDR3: TGTGCCAGCAGCTTCCCTGGAAACACCATATATTTT. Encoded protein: CASSFPGNTIYF.

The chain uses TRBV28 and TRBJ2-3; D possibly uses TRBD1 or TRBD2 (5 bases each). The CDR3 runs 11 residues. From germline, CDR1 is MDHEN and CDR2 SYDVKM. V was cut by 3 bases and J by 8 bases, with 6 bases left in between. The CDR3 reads CASSFGGTQYF. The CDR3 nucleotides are TGTGCCAGCAGTTTTGGGGGTACGCAGTATTTT.

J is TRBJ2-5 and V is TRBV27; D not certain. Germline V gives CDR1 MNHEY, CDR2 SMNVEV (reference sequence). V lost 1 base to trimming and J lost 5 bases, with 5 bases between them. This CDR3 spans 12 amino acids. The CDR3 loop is CASSLYGETQYF. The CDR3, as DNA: TGTGCCAGCAGTTTATACGGCGAGACCCAGTACTTC.

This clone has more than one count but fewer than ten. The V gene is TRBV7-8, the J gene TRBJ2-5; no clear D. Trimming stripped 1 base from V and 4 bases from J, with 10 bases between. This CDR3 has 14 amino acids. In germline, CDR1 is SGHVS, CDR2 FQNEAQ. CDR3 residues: CASSLVVRPETQYF. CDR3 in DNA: TGTGCCAGCAGCTTAGTTGTCAGACCAGAGACCCAGTACTTC.